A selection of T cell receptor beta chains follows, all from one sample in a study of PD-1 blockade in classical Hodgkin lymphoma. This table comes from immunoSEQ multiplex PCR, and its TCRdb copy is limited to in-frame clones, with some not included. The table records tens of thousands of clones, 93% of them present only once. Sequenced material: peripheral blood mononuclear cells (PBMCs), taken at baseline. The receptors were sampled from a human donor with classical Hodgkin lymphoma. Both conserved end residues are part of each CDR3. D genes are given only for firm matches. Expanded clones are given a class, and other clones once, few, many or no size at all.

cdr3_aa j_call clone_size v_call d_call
CASSFTPPTYEQYF TRBJ2-7 - TRBV28 -
CASSLRPGTDTQYF TRBJ2-3 - TRBV5-1 -
CASSVGGSDTEAFF TRBJ1-1 few TRBV9 -
CASTNQGWDIQYF TRBJ2-4 - TRBV2 -
CASGTQGGQENEKLFF TRBJ1-4 - TRBV27 TRBD1
CASSLSVGNEQFF TRBJ2-1 - TRBV28 -
CASSEAPPGGYTF TRBJ1-2 - TRBV2 -
CAIIGGDGYTF TRBJ1-2 - TRBV19 -
CASSYGDYSNQPQHF TRBJ1-5 - TRBV28 -
CASSFRQGPSGNTIYF TRBJ1-3 - TRBV7-8 -
CASSLEDGYNEQFF TRBJ2-1 - TRBV7-9 -
CAISEYDREEDQPQHF TRBJ1-5 - TRBV10-3 TRBD1
CASSEDRGEGGYTF TRBJ1-2 - TRBV6-1 TRBD1
CASSQEGGGALYEQYF TRBJ2-7 - TRBV4-1 -
CASSEFRHELPQHF TRBJ1-5 - TRBV10-1 -
CASSLAGQGFGIQYF TRBJ2-4 - TRBV7-9 TRBD1
CASSFQGLRSYEQYF TRBJ2-7 - TRBV27 -
CASRTGTGAYEQYF TRBJ2-7 - TRBV27 TRBD1
CASSYSGGRETQYF TRBJ2-5 once TRBV6-5 -
CASSYGLALNTEAFF TRBJ1-1 - TRBV6-5 -
CASSYLAGSDTQYF TRBJ2-3 - TRBV6-5 -
CASSVSGGYEQYF TRBJ2-7 once TRBV9 -
CASSQVYGREGETQYF TRBJ2-5 - TRBV14 -
CASSPENGAYEQYF - - TRBV5-1 -
CASRPPLEETQYF TRBJ2-5 - TRBV6-6 -
CASSLDGEAKETQYF TRBJ2-5 - TRBV5-4 -
CASSLILAGGGETQYF TRBJ2-5 few TRBV27 TRBD2
CASSGTDSGNTIYF TRBJ1-3 - TRBV9 -
CASSFPLIAGGGDKRSSTDTQYF TRBJ2-3 - TRBV28 TRBD2
CASSLDSGTEAFF TRBJ1-1 - TRBV27 -
CASSLGSGSEQFF TRBJ2-1 - TRBV28 TRBD2
CASSPPLTGYGYTF TRBJ1-2 medium-sized TRBV7-9 -
CASSGRQAESNQPQHF TRBJ1-5 - TRBV6-6 -
CAITQDRTYGYTF TRBJ1-2 - TRBV10-3 -
CASSSGLAGEGTTDTQYF TRBJ2-3 - TRBV7-9 TRBD2
CASGASGSLEQYF TRBJ2-7 - TRBV9 TRBD2
CASSLSSRGSYEQYF TRBJ2-7 - TRBV7-2 -
CASSLSTGTVDEQFF TRBJ2-1 - TRBV7-9 TRBD1